The clone carrying this T cell receptor (beta chain) showed up many times. What it recognizes is unknown. Thyroid surgery was performed in patients who had received no treatment beforehand. This sample stems from a study of metastatic and nonmetastatic thyroid tumors. Overall study context: For malignant and benign thyroid patients, tumor or nodule tissue and blood were the sources whose repertoires were compared.

Source study methods: A classifier of distant metastasis in papillary thyroid cancer was built from CDR3 differences (across clinicopathological groups). With MiXCR, TCRdb called clones anew from the PCR reads. The V and J calls and clone size are TCRdb's, not the authors'. The sample lists about 69,000 clones, 12% to 15% occurring once. Trimming pared 2 bases from V and 2 bases from J, leaving 9 bases between. CDR1 and CDR2 from the germline V gene are MDHEN and SYDVKM. The CDR3 is 14 amino acids. Study outcomes and limitations: Benign nodules were reported to have significantly lower TCR beta diversity than malignant thyroid tumors, in blood and tumor.

V usage is TRBV28 and J usage is TRBJ2-5; D remains ambiguous. Sequenced sample: blood. The TCR sequence derives from a male donor with papillary thyroid cancer or a benign thyroid nodule (not recorded which). Some clones in this sample may be carry-over from other donors' samples. The CDR3: CASSLAGKQETQYF. CDR3 DNA sequence: TGTGCCAGCAGTTTAGCCGGAAAACAAGAGACCCAGTACTTC.